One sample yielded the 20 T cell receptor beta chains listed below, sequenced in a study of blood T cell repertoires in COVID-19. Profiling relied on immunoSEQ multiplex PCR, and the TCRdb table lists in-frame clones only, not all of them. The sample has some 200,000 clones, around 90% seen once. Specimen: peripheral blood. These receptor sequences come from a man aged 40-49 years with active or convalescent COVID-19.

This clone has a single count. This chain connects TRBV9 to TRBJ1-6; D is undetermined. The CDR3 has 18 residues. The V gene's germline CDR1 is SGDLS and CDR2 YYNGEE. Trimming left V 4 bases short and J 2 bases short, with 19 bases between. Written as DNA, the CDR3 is TGTGCCAGCAGCCCGCTCCCGACGTCAGGAACCTATAATTCACCCCTCCACTTT. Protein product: CASSPLPTSGTYNSPLHF. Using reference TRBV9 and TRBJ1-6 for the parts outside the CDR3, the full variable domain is DSGVTQTPKHLITATGQRVTLRCSPRSGDLSVYWYQQSLDQGLQFLIQYYNGEERAKGNILERFSAQQFPDLHSELNLSSLELGDSALYFCASSPLPTSGTYNSPLHFGNGTRLTVT.

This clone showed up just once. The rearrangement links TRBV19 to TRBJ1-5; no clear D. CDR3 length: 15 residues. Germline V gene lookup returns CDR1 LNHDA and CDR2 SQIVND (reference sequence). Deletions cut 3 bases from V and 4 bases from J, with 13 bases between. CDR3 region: CASSMEVWQNQPQHF. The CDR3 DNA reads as TGTGCCAGTAGTATGGAGGTCTGGCAGAATCAGCCCCAGCATTTT.

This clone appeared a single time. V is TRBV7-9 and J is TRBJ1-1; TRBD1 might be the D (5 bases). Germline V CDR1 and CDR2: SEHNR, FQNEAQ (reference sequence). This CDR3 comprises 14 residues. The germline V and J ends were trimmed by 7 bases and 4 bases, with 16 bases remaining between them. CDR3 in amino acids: CASTPGGMSTEAFF. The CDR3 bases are TGTGCCAGCACCCCGGGGGGGATGAGCACTGAAGCTTTCTTT.

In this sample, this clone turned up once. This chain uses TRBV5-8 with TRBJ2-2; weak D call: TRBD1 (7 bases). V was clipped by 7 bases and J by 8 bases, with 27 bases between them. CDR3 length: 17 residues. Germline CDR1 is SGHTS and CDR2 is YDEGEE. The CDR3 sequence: CASFPLARGAARGELFF. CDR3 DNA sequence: TGTGCCAGCTTCCCCCTCGCCAGGGGGGCCGCGAGGGGGGAGCTGTTTTTT.

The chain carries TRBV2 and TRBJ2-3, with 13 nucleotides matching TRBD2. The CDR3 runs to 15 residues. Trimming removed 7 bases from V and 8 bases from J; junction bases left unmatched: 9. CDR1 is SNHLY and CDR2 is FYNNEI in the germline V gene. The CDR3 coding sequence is TGTGCCAGCACCTTATGGGGGACTAGCGGGGTTACGCAGTATTTT. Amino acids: CASTLWGTSGVTQYF.

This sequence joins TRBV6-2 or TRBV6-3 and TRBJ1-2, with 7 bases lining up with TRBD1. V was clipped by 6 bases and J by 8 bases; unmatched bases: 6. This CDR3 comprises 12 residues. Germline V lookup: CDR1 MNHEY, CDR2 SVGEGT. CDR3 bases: TGTGCCAGCAGCCGGACAGGTGACGGCTACACCTTC. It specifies CASSRTGDGYTF.

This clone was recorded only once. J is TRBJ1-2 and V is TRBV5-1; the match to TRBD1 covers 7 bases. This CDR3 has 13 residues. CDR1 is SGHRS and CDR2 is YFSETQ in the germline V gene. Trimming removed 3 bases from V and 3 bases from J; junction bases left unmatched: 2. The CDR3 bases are TGCGCCAGCAGCTCCGGGACAGACTATGGCTACACCTTC. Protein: CASSSGTDYGYTF.

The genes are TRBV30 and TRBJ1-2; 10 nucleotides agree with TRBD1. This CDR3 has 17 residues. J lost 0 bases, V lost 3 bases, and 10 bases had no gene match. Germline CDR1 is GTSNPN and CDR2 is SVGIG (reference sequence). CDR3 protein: CAWRMPGQGLTNYGYTF. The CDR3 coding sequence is TGTGCCTGGAGGATGCCGGGACAGGGGCTAACTAACTATGGCTACACCTTC.

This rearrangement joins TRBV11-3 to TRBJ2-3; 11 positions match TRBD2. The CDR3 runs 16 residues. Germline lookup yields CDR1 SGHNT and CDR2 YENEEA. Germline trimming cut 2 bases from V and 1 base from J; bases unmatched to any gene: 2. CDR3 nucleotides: TGTGCCAGCAGCTTATTAGCGGGGGGGCGCACAGATACGCAGTATTTT. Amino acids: CASSLLAGGRTDTQYF.

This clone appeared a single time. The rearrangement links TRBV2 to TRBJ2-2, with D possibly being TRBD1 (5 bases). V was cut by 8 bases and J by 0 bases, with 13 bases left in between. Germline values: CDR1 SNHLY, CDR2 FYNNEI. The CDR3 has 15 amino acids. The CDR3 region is CASHRDSSNTGELFF. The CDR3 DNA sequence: TGTGCCAGCCATAGAGACAGTTCGAACACCGGGGAGCTGTTTTTT.

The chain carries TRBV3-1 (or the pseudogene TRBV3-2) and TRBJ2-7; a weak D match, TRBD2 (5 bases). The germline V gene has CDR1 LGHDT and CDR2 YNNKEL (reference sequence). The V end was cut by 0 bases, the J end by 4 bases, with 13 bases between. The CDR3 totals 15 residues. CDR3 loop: CASSQDGEPSYEQYF. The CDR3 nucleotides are TGTGCCAGCAGCCAAGATGGGGAGCCCTCGTACGAGCAGTACTTC.

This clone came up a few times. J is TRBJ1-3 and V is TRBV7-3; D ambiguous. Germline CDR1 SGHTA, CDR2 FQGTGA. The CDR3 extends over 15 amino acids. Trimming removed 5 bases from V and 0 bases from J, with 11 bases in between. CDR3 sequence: CASSPNPGSGNTIYF. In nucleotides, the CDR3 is TGTGCCAGCAGCCCGAATCCGGGCTCTGGAAACACCATATATTTT.

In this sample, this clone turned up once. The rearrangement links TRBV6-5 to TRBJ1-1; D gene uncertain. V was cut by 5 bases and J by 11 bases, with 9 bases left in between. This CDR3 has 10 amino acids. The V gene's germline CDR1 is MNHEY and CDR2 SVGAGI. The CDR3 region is CASSRGLAFF. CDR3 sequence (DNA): TGTGCCAGCAGTCGAGGTTTGGCTTTCTTT.

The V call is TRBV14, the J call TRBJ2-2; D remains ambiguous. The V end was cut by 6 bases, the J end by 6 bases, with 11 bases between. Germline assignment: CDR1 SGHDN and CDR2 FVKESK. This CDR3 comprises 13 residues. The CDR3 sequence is CASSPSGPGELFF. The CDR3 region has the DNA TGTGCCAGCAGTCCCTCGGGTCCCGGGGAGCTGTTTTTT.

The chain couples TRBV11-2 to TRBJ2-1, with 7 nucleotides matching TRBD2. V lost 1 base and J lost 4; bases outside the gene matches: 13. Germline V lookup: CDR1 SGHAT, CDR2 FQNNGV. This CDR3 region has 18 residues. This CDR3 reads CASSLGAWGGGDYNEQFF. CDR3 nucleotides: TGTGCCAGCAGCTTAGGTGCCTGGGGCGGGGGAGATTACAATGAGCAGTTCTTC.

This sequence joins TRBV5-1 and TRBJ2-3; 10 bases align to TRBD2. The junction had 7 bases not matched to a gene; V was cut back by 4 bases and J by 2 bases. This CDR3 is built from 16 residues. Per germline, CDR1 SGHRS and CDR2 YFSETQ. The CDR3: CASSLPSGGHTDTQYF. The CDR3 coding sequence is TGCGCCAGCAGCCTACCTAGCGGGGGCCACACAGATACGCAGTATTTT.

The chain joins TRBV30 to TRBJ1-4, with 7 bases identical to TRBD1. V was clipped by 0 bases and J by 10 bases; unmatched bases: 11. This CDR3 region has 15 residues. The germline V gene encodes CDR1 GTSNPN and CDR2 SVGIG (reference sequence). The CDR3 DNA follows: TGTGCCTGGAGTGTACCTGACAGGGAACTGCGAAAACTGTTTTTT. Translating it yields CAWSVPDRELRKLFF.

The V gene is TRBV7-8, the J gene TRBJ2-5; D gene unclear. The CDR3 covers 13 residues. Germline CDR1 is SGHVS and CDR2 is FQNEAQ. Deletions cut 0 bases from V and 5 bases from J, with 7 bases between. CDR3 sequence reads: CASSLAVSETQYF. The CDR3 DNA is TGTGCCAGCAGCTTAGCAGTGAGTGAGACCCAGTACTTC.

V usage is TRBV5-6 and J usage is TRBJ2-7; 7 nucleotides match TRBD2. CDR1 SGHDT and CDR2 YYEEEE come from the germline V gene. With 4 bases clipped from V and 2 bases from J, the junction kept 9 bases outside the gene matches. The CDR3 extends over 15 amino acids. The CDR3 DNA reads TGTGCCAGCAGCGCCAGCGGGGATCCTACCTACGAGCAGTACTTC. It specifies CASSASGDPTYEQYF.

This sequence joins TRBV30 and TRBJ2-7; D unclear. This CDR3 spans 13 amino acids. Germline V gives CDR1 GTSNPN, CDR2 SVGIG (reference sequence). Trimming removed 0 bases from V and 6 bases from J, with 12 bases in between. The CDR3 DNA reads TGTGCCTGGAGTGTTCCGGGTCTGGGCGAGCAGTACTTC. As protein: CAWSVPGLGEQYF.